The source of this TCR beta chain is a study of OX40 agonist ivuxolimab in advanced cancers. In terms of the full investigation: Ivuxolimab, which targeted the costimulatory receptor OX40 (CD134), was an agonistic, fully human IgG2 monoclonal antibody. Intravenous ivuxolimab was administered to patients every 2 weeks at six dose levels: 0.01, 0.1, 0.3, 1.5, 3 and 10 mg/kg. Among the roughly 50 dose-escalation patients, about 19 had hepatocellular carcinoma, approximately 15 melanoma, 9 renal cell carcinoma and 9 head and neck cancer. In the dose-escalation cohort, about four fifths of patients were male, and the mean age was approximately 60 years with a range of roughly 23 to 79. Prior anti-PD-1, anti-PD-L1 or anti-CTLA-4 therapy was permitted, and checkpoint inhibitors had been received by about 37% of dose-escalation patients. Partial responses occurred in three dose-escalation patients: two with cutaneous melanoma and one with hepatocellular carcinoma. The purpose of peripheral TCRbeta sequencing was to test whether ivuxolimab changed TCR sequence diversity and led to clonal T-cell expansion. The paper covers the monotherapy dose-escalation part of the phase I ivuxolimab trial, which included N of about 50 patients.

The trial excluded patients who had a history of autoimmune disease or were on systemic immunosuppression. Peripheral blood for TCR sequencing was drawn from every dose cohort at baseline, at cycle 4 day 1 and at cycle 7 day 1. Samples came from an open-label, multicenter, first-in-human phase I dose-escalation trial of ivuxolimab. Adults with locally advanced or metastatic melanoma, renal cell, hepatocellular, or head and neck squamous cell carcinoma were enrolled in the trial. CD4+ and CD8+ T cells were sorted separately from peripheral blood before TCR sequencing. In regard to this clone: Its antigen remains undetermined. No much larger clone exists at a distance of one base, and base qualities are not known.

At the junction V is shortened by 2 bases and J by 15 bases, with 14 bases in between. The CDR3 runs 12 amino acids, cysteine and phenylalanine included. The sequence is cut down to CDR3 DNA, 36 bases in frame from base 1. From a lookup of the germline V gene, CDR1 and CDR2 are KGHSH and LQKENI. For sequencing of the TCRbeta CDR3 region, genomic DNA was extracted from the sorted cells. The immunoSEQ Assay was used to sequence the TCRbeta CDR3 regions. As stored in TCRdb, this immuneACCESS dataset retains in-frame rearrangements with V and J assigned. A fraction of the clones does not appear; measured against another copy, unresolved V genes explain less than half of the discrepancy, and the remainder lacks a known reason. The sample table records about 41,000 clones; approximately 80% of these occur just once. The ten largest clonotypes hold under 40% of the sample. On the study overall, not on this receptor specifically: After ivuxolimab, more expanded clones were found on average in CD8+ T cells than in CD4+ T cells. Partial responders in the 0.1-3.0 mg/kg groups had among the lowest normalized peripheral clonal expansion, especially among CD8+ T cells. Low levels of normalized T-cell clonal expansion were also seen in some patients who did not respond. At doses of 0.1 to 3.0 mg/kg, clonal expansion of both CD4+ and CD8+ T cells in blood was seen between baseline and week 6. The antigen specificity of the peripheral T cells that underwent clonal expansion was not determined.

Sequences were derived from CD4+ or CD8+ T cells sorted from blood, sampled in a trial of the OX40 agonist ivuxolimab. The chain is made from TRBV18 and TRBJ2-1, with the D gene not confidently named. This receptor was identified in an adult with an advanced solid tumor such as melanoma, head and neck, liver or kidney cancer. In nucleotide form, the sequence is TGTGCCAGCTCACCAGTGATAACCCCGGGGTTCTTC. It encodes CASSPVITPGFF.